Following are 21 T cell receptor beta chains from one sample sequenced in a study of blood T cell repertoires in COVID-19. Some clones are missing from TCRdb's copy, which holds only in-frame ones; the method was immunoSEQ multiplex PCR. The profile shows approximately 470,000 clones, 75% to 90% of them singletons. The sample comprised PBMCs or T cells enriched from blood (not recorded which). The receptors stem from a woman aged 18-30 years who had recovered from COVID-19.

In its sample, this clone was seen a few times. CDR3 sequence: CASSETGVEKLFF. CDR3 nucleotides: TGTGCCAGTAGTGAAACAGGGGTGGAAAAACTGTTTTTT. This sequence joins TRBV19 and TRBJ1-4; 7 bases fit TRBD1. The CDR3 covers 13 residues. Per the germline V gene, CDR1 is LNHDA and CDR2 is SQIVND (reference sequence). Losses at the gene ends were 5 bases for V and 8 bases for J; bases not matched to a gene: 5.

This clone appeared a single time. This rearrangement joins TRBV7-2 to TRBJ2-7; possibly TRBD1 for D (5 bases). V gave up 5 bases and J gave up 1 base, with 15 bases separating them. The germline CDR1 and CDR2 sequences are SGHTA and FQGNSA. The CDR3 totals 15 residues. Here the CDR3 reads CASSAQARPSYEQYF. The CDR3 bases are TGTGCCAGCAGCGCACAGGCCAGACCGTCCTACGAGCAGTACTTC.

The chain couples TRBV7-9 to TRBJ1-2; no clear D gene. Germline V gene data show CDR1 as SEHNR and CDR2 as FQNEAQ (reference sequence). V dropped 2 bases and J dropped 4 bases, with 11 bases sitting between them. This CDR3 is built from 14 residues. CDR3 nucleotides: TGTGCCAGCAGCTTATATCCCCGGGGCTATGGCTACACCTTC. Encoded protein: CASSLYPRGYGYTF. The whole variable domain, remainder taken from reference TRBV7-9 and TRBJ1-2, is DTGVSQNPRHKITKRGQNVTFRCDPISEHNRLYWYRQTLGQGPEFLTYFQNEAQLEKSRLLSDRFSAERPKGSFSTLEIQRTEQGDSAMYLCASSLYPRGYGYTFGSGTRLTVV.

This clone came up once. This sequence joins TRBV15 and TRBJ2-5; 11 positions match TRBD2. The trim removed 2 bases at V and 4 bases at J, leaving 3 bases unmatched. Germline V CDR1 and CDR2: LNHNV, YYDKDF (reference sequence). This CDR3 contains 15 residues. CDR3 DNA: TGTGCCACCAGCAGACCAACTAGCGGGGGAGAGACCCAGTACTTC. It codes for CATSRPTSGGETQYF.

The chain has TRBV28 and TRBJ2-5; TRBD2 is a possible D gene (5 bases). The CDR3 has 14 amino acids. Trimming pared 5 bases from V and 3 bases from J, leaving 13 bases between. Germline CDR1 reads MDHEN; CDR2 reads SYDVKM. CDR3 sequence: CASSPHPGEETQYF. For the CDR3, the DNA is TGTGCCAGCAGTCCCCACCCCGGGGAAGAGACCCAGTACTTC. The variable domain in full, with the rest retrieved from reference TRBV28 and TRBJ2-5, is DVKVTQSSRYLVKRTGEKVFLECVQDMDHENMFWYRQDPGLGLRLIYFSYDVKMKEKGDIPEGYSVSREKKERFSLILESASTNQTSMYLCASSPHPGEETQYFGPGTRLLVL.

This clone has just one count. The chain employs TRBV6-5 and TRBJ1-4; possible D gene TRBD1, 5 bases. With 8 bases removed from V and 1 base from J, the gap between germline ends came to 11 bases. The CDR3 length is 14 residues. Germline lookup yields CDR1 MNHEY and CDR2 SVGAGI. As DNA, the CDR3 is TGTGCCAGCGCCCGGGACTTAACTAATGAAAAACTGTTTTTT. This translates into CASARDLTNEKLFF.

The genes are TRBV29-1 and TRBJ2-5, with TRBD2 matching over 7 bases. The CDR3 consists of 14 residues. V gave up 6 bases and J gave up 4 bases; unmatched junction bases: 11. Germline V gives CDR1 SQVTM, CDR2 ANQGSEA. The CDR3: CSVYGTTRAETQYF. The CDR3 region has the DNA TGCAGCGTCTACGGGACTACTAGGGCAGAGACCCAGTACTTC.

The chain uses TRBV7-2 and TRBJ2-1, with unresolved D. V shed 3 bases and J shed 5 bases, with 8 bases lying between them. Germline loops: CDR1 SGHTA, CDR2 FQGNSA. CDR3 size: 13 residues. The CDR3 coding sequence is TGTGCCAGCAGCTTCGCGGTAAACAATGAGCAGTTCTTC. It codes for CASSFAVNNEQFF.

This clone has just one count. This chain joins TRBV19 and TRBJ2-1; 10 nucleotides match TRBD1. The CDR3 spans 14 residues. V lost 5 bases and J lost 9; bases outside the gene matches: 7. Germline V gene lookup returns CDR1 LNHDA and CDR2 SQIVND (reference sequence). As DNA, the CDR3 is TGTGCCAGTAGTCCCGGGACAGGGGCGGGTGAGCAGTTCTTC. Translated, it gives CASSPGTGAGEQFF.

The chain has TRBV29-1 and TRBJ2-3; weak D call: TRBD1 (5 bases). The germline gives CDR1 SQVTM, CDR2 ANQGSEA. V was trimmed by 7 bases and J by 4 bases, leaving 15 bases between them. The CDR3 runs to 13 residues. CDR3 in amino acids: CSADGGAADTQYF. CDR3 DNA sequence: TGCAGCGCCGATGGTGGGGCTGCAGATACGCAGTATTTT.

The chain is built from TRBV7-2 and TRBJ2-7; 9 bases are a match to TRBD1. Trimming cost V 6 bases and J 2 bases; bases outside gene matches: 8. The V gene's germline CDR1 is SGHTA and CDR2 FQGNSA. The CDR3 runs 15 residues. The CDR3 reads CASRYAGQGTYEQYF. CDR3 nucleotide sequence: TGTGCCAGCAGGTACGCGGGACAGGGAACCTACGAGCAGTACTTC.

The chain joins TRBV29-1 to TRBJ2-3; TRBD1 is a possible D gene (5 bases). Germline assignment: CDR1 SQVTM and CDR2 ANQGSEA. The CDR3 spans 14 residues. V lost 7 bases and J 4 bases, leaving 18 bases between the germline ends. CDR3 in amino acids: CSAGPGIGADTQYF. The DNA for the CDR3 is TGCAGCGCCGGACCAGGGATTGGGGCAGATACGCAGTATTTT.

The chain uses TRBV19 and TRBJ1-5; 8 positions agree with TRBD1. J lost 3 bases, V lost 5 bases, and 3 bases had no gene match. Per the germline V gene, CDR1 is LNHDA and CDR2 is SQIVND (reference sequence). The CDR3 runs 14 residues. DNA for the CDR3: TGTGCCAGTAGTCTGACAGGGGCCAATCAGCCCCAGCATTTT. It codes for CASSLTGANQPQHF.

The chain has TRBV5-8 and TRBJ1-2; a weak D match, TRBD1 (6 bases). The CDR3 contains 13 residues. Germline V gene lookup returns CDR1 SGHTS and CDR2 YDEGEE. V was shortened by 4 bases and J by 8 bases, with 15 bases between the two germline ends. CDR3 residues: CASSPGDRKGYTF. The CDR3 nucleotides are TGTGCCAGCAGCCCCGGTGACAGGAAGGGCTACACCTTC.

CDR3 in amino acids: CASSPDWGDEQFF. The CDR3 nucleotides read TGTGCCAGCAGCCCCGACTGGGGGGATGAGCAGTTCTTC. The rearrangement joins TRBV11-3 to TRBJ2-1; D is possibly TRBD2 (6 bases). The CDR3 extends over 13 amino acids. Germline lookup yields CDR1 SGHNT and CDR2 YENEEA. V gave up 5 bases and J gave up 8 bases, with 13 bases separating them.

This clone appeared a few times. The chain employs TRBV7-9 and TRBJ1-1; no clear D gene. Germline V lookup: CDR1 SEHNR, CDR2 FQNEAQ (reference sequence). The CDR3 length is 14 residues. V lost 5 bases to trimming and J lost 1 base, with 11 bases between them. CDR3 protein: CASSLITRNTEAFF. The CDR3 coding sequence is TGTGCCAGCAGCCTTATAACGAGGAACACTGAAGCTTTCTTT.

The chain employs TRBV11-2 and TRBJ2-5; TRBD2 is a possible D gene (6 bases). The CDR3 runs to 16 residues. Trimming left V 5 bases short and J 4 bases short, with 20 bases between. Germline-derived CDR1 and CDR2 are SGHAT and FQNNGV. CDR3 sequence (DNA): TGTGCCAGCAGCGGTCGAGAGGGACTCGAGAGAGAGACCCAGTACTTC. Translated, it gives CASSGREGLERETQYF.

This clone was seen a single time. The rearrangement uses TRBV7-3 and TRBJ2-2; TRBD1 matches at 8 bases. The CDR3 spans 15 residues. The V segment lost 3 bases and the J segment 7 bases; nucleotides outside the gene matches: 7. The germline gives CDR1 SGHTA, CDR2 FQGTGA. The DNA of the CDR3 is TGTGCCAGCAGCTTGGAACAGGGGGGAATCGGGGAGCTGTTTTTT. This sequence encodes CASSLEQGGIGELFF.

This sequence joins TRBV3-1 (or the pseudogene TRBV3-2) and TRBJ2-3; 11 positions match TRBD1. Trimming removed 0 bases from V and 3 bases from J; junction bases left unmatched: 2. Germline assignment: CDR1 LGHDT and CDR2 YNNKEL (reference sequence). The CDR3 is 16 residues long. The CDR3: CASSQERDRGTDTQYF. The CDR3 DNA sequence: TGTGCCAGCAGCCAAGAAAGGGACAGGGGGACAGATACGCAGTATTTT.

This clone was recorded at least ten times. The chain recombines TRBV2 with TRBJ2-7, with TRBD1 identical over 8 bases. Germline CDR1 SNHLY, CDR2 FYNNEI. The CDR3 has 13 amino acids. V shed 7 bases and J 4 bases; nucleotides not matched to a gene: 6. The CDR3 sequence: CASNKDRAYEQYF. The CDR3 coding sequence is TGTGCCAGCAACAAGGACAGGGCTTACGAGCAGTACTTC.

This clone has just a few counts. The chain is built from TRBV7-8 and TRBJ2-2; 7 bases match TRBD1. CDR1 and CDR2 from the germline V gene are SGHVS and FQNEAQ. The CDR3 totals 16 residues. With 2 bases clipped from V and 7 bases from J, the junction kept 10 bases outside the gene matches. The CDR3 nucleotides are TGTGCCAGCAGCTTAAGTCCGAGACAGGGTGACGGGGAGCTGTTTTTT. Its protein product is CASSLSPRQGDGELFF. The full variable domain, its missing parts supplied by reference TRBV7-8 and TRBJ2-2, is GAGVSQSPRYKVAKRGQDVALRCDPISGHVSLFWYQQALGQGPEFLTYFQNEAQLDKSGLPSDRFFAERPEGSVSTLKIQRTQQEDSAVYLCASSLSPRQGDGELFFGEGSRLTVL.